This T cell receptor beta chain was documented in a study of blood T cell repertoires in COVID-19. The germline CDR1 and CDR2 sequences are SGHKS and YYEKEE (reference sequence). The CDR3 is made up of 15 amino acids. The V and J ends lost 0 bases and 2 bases, in that order; junction bases with no gene match: 4. Produced via immunoSEQ multiplex PCR; TCRdb's table is partial and in-frame only. The sample records a few hundred thousand clones, roughly 90% being singletons. The V and J genes are TRBV5-5 and TRBJ2-5; TRBD1 matches at 7 bases. What was sequenced was peripheral blood. The sequence derives from a man aged 55 to 70 with acute or convalescent COVID-19. The CDR3 loop reads CASSLAGQLQETQYF. For the CDR3, the DNA is TGTGCCAGCAGCTTGGCGGGACAGCTACAAGAGACCCAGTACTTC.